The 24 T cell receptor beta chains presented below share a single source sample, sequenced in a study of beta chain features in type 1 diabetes. Every isolated RNA sample was fully reverse transcribed, so sequencing captured expressed TCRB transcripts. Here immunoSEQ multiplex PCR was the method, and the copy in TCRdb shows in-frame clones only, minus some. Here the sample spans approximately 470,000 clones, 30% being singletons. Sequenced input: naive CD4+ T cells from blood. These receptors were obtained from a man younger than 35 in good health.

This clone was recorded a few times. The chain is built from TRBV5-1 and TRBJ2-3, with 11 bases that match TRBD2. The germline gives CDR1 SGHRS, CDR2 YFSETQ. V dropped 3 bases and J dropped 5; count of bases not matched to a gene: 8. The CDR3 has 16 residues. CDR3 sequence (DNA): TGCGCCAGCAGCTATTCCGGGACTAGCGGAAGAGATACGCAGTATTTT. Encoded protein: CASSYSGTSGRDTQYF.

This clone was seen a few times. This sequence joins TRBV29-1 and TRBJ1-4; D not resolved. The CDR3 contains 10 residues. Trimming removed 7 bases from V and 15 bases from J, with 15 bases in between. Germline CDR1 SQVTM, CDR2 ANQGSEA. This CDR3 reads CSAYSGRLFF. Here the CDR3 DNA reads TGCAGCGCCTACAGTGGGAGGTTGTTTTTT.

This chain joins TRBV5-4 and TRBJ2-3, with 8 bases matching TRBD2. The CDR3 is 14 residues long. Losses at the gene ends were 0 bases for V and 4 bases for J; bases not matched to a gene: 1. Germline V CDR1 and CDR2: SGHNT, YYREEE (reference sequence). The CDR3 nucleotides read TGTGCCAGCAGCTTGGTGCGGGAGGCAGATACGCAGTATTTT. It codes for CASSLVREADTQYF.

This clone was found a few times. The DNA of the CDR3 is TGTGCCAGCAGGGGTGGACTAGGTAACTACAATGAGCAGTTCTTC. Encoded protein: CASRGGLGNYNEQFF. The chain recombines TRBV28 with TRBJ2-1; 7 bases line up with TRBD2. The V segment lost 6 bases and the J segment 3 bases; nucleotides outside the gene matches: 8. The germline CDR1 and CDR2 sequences are MDHEN and SYDVKM. The CDR3 has 15 residues.

The CDR3 bases are TGCGCCAGCAGCCAAGGCGTCAGGGACAGAAATGAAAAACTGTTTTTT. Encoded protein: CASSQGVRDRNEKLFF. The chain joins TRBV4-3 to TRBJ1-4, with 7 positions matching TRBD1. V was clipped by 1 base and J by 5 bases; unmatched bases: 7. The CDR3 is 16 amino acids. Germline lookup yields CDR1 LGHNA and CDR2 YSLEER.

The chain carries TRBV5-1 and TRBJ1-1, with 9 bases lining up with TRBD1. Unmatched junction bases numbered 4, after V lost 7 bases and J lost 0 bases. CDR3 size: 14 residues. CDR1 SGHRS and CDR2 YFSETQ come from the germline V gene. The CDR3, as DNA: TGCGCCAGCCGGGACAGGGCATTGAACACTGAAGCTTTCTTT. Encoded protein: CASRDRALNTEAFF.

J is TRBJ2-2 and V is TRBV5-1, with D maybe TRBD1 (6 bases). Germline-derived CDR1 and CDR2 are SGHRS and YFSETQ. The CDR3 covers 15 residues. V shed 3 bases and J shed 0 bases, with 9 bases lying between them. The CDR3 reads CASSSQGTNTGELFF. CDR3 bases: TGCGCCAGCAGCTCACAGGGTACGAACACCGGGGAGCTGTTTTTT.

This clone was detected only a few times. The chain is built from TRBV25-1 and TRBJ2-3, with D possibly being TRBD1 (5 bases). This CDR3 region has 13 residues. V dropped 8 bases and J dropped 1 base, with 10 bases sitting between them. Germline V CDR1 and CDR2: MGHDK, SYGVNS. The CDR3 sequence: CASGSTGTDTQYF. The CDR3 DNA reads as TGTGCCAGCGGGTCGACAGGCACAGATACGCAGTATTTT.

This clone was detected only a few times. The genes are TRBV11-2 and TRBJ1-1, with unresolved D. The germline V and J ends were trimmed by 4 bases and 1 base, with 22 bases remaining between them. Germline CDR1 reads SGHAT; CDR2 reads FQNNGV. This CDR3 contains 18 residues. Here the CDR3 reads CASSSFARRPIGNTEAFF. The CDR3 DNA is TGTGCCAGCAGCTCTTTTGCCAGACGCCCGATCGGGAACACTGAAGCTTTCTTT.

The chain links TRBV7-2 to TRBJ2-2; 7 bases line up with TRBD2. V lost 1 base, J lost 4 bases, and 6 bases stayed unmatched. The CDR3 totals 16 residues. Germline values: CDR1 SGHTA, CDR2 FQGNSA. CDR3 nucleotides: TGTGCCAGCAGCTTAGGAACAGCGGGACTCACCGGGGAGCTGTTTTTT. This sequence encodes CASSLGTAGLTGELFF.

The chain combines TRBV30 with TRBJ1-1; D remains ambiguous. Trimming shortened V by 4 bases and J by 1 base, and 10 bases separated the two germline ends. CDR3 length: 13 amino acids. The germline V gene has CDR1 GTSNPN and CDR2 SVGIG (reference sequence). The DNA of the CDR3 is TGTGCCTGGATGACCAGCCCGAACACTGAAGCTTTCTTT. Encoded protein: CAWMTSPNTEAFF.

This clone was picked up a small number of times. The CDR3 sequence is CAWSLTRGGSSGYTF. In nucleotides, the CDR3 is TGTGCCTGGAGTCTAACCAGGGGTGGTTCCTCCGGCTACACCTTC. The chain combines TRBV30 with TRBJ1-2, with D perhaps matching TRBD1 (6 bases). CDR3 length: 15 residues. V was pared by 2 bases and J by 8 bases, with 21 bases between. The germline gives CDR1 GTSNPN, CDR2 SVGIG (reference sequence).

V is TRBV4-2 and J is TRBJ2-1; perhaps TRBD2 as D (6 bases). Germline CDR1 LGHNA, CDR2 YNFKEQ. This CDR3 spans 17 amino acids. Trimming removed 4 bases from V and 0 bases from J, with 16 bases in between. The CDR3 DNA is TGTGCCAGCAGCCTACCTATCCGGGACTCCTCCTACAATGAGCAGTTCTTC. Protein product: CASSLPIRDSSYNEQFF.

This sequence joins TRBV6-5 and TRBJ2-5; D unresolved. CDR3 length: 13 residues. The V gene lost 6 bases and the J gene lost 5 bases, with 13 bases spanning the gap. Per the germline V gene, CDR1 is MNHEY and CDR2 is SVGAGI. CDR3 amino acids: CASSRVGPETQYF. The CDR3 DNA sequence: TGTGCCAGCAGCCGGGTCGGGCCTGAGACCCAGTACTTC.

Turning to this clone: In the same sample, other DNA sequences code for this CDR3. This chain joins TRBV30 and TRBJ2-3; 8 positions agree with TRBD1. The germline V gene encodes CDR1 GTSNPN and CDR2 SVGIG (reference sequence). The CDR3 totals 14 residues. Trimming took 3 bases from V and 3 from J; bases not matched to a gene: 5. CDR3 bases: TGTGCCTGGAGCGAAGGACAGGGAACAGATACGCAGTATTTT. Amino acids: CAWSEGQGTDTQYF.

This clone was seen a handful of times. CDR3 DNA sequence: TGTGCCAGCAGCCAAAACCACGGCTCCTACGAGCAGTACTTC. Translation: CASSQNHGSYEQYF. The chain is built from TRBV14 and TRBJ2-7; D is unclear. The V gene's germline CDR1 is SGHDN and CDR2 FVKESK. Trimming removed 2 bases at V and 0 bases at J, with 8 bases between. The CDR3 sequence is 14 residues long.

V gene TRBV29-1 combines with J gene TRBJ2-7, with 9 bases that match TRBD2. CDR1 is SQVTM and CDR2 is ANQGSEA in the germline V gene. The CDR3 is made up of 14 amino acids. V gave up 3 bases and J gave up 5 bases; unmatched junction bases: 8. DNA for the CDR3: TGCAGCGTTGACGGGTTAGCGGGGGTTGACGAGCAGTACTTC. This gives the protein CSVDGLAGVDEQYF.

The J gene is TRBJ2-5, the V gene TRBV5-1, with D tentatively TRBD1 or TRBD2 (5 bases each). The CDR3 loop spans 15 amino acids. The V and J ends lost 0 bases and 5 bases respectively, with 14 bases between them. Germline lookup yields CDR1 SGHRS and CDR2 YFSETQ. CDR3 sequence: CASSLELSGLETQYF. CDR3 bases: TGCGCCAGCAGCTTGGAACTGTCGGGGCTCGAGACCCAGTACTTC. Full variable domain (outside the CDR3, taken from reference TRBV5-1 and TRBJ2-5): KAGVTQTPRYLIKTRGQQVTLSCSPISGHRSVSWYQQTPGQGLQFLFEYFSETQRNKGNFPGRFSGRQFSNSRSEMNVSTLELGDSALYLCASSLELSGLETQYFGPGTRLLVL.

The CDR3 spells CATPGPRADTQYF. DNA of the CDR3: TGTGCCACGCCGGGCCCCAGGGCAGATACGCAGTATTTT. This sequence joins TRBV10-3 and TRBJ2-3; TRBD1 is a possible D gene (5 bases). Germline V lookup: CDR1 ENHRY, CDR2 SYGVKD. CDR3 length: 13 residues. V was clipped by 10 bases and J by 4 bases, with 15 bases between them.

CDR3 amino acids: CSVEWGAYGYTF. DNA of the CDR3: TGCAGCGTTGAATGGGGGGCCTATGGCTACACCTTC. The gene calls are TRBV29-1 and TRBJ1-2, with D maybe TRBD1 (6 bases). This CDR3 contains 12 residues. V dropped 2 bases and J dropped 4 bases, with 8 bases sitting between them. CDR1 and CDR2 (germline): SQVTM, ANQGSEA.

The chain has TRBV13 and TRBJ2-7; D may be TRBD2 (6 bases). V lost 5 bases, J lost 4 bases, and 27 bases lay in between. The CDR3 sequence is 18 residues long. The germline CDR1 and CDR2 sequences are PRHDT and FYEKMQ (reference sequence). The CDR3 reads CASSPTGLFKEGRYEQYF. In DNA, the CDR3 is TGTGCCAGCAGCCCTACCGGACTCTTTAAGGAGGGAAGGTACGAGCAGTACTTC.

This clone was seen only a few times. The chain recombines TRBV6-5 with TRBJ2-5; 9 nucleotides match TRBD2. Germline V CDR1 and CDR2: MNHEY, SVGAGI. The V and J ends lost 8 bases and 4 bases, in that order; junction bases with no gene match: 8. The CDR3 extends over 14 amino acids. The CDR3 sequence: CASASGTSRETQYF. CDR3 nucleotide sequence: TGTGCCAGCGCTTCCGGGACTAGCCGAGAGACCCAGTACTTC.

This clone was seen a handful of times. The rearrangement links TRBV9 to TRBJ2-1; no definite D call. Germline V gene data show CDR1 as SGDLS and CDR2 as YYNGEE. The CDR3 covers 16 residues. Trimming pared 2 bases from V and 0 bases from J, leaving 12 bases between. CDR3 loop: CASSVSLDSSYNEQFF. CDR3 coding DNA: TGTGCCAGCAGCGTGTCCCTGGATAGCTCCTACAATGAGCAGTTCTTC.

This clone was observed a handful of times. The rearrangement uses TRBV10-3 and TRBJ1-5; D unresolved. V lost 4 bases, J lost 1 base, and 5 bases lay in between. CDR3 length: 13 amino acids. The germline V gene encodes CDR1 ENHRY and CDR2 SYGVKD. CDR3 amino acids: CAISGESNQPQHF. As DNA, the CDR3 is TGTGCCATCAGTGGGGAAAGCAATCAGCCCCAGCATTTT.